This T cell receptor (beta chain) came from a study of cytomegalovirus exposure and HLA in healthy donors. Study overall: Most donors, about 77% of a few hundred genotyped, fell in the Caucasian-associated ancestry cluster.

This CDR3 contains 15 residues. V lost 6 bases and J lost 0; bases outside the gene matches: 5. Germline-derived CDR1 and CDR2 are SNHLY and FYNNEI. Use of 60 Vbeta and 13 Jbeta primers characterized the PCR. The repertoire was sequenced with immunoSEQ multiplex PCR; TCRdb's copy has only in-frame clones and lacks some. The table records around 76,000 clones, around 79% of them present only once. The TCR sequence derives from a middle-aged man in good health and CMV-seronegative. The sequenced sample was PBMCs. V gene TRBV2 combines with J gene TRBJ1-5; 7 nucleotides line up with TRBD1. The CDR3 nucleotides are TGTGCCAGCAGCCCAGGGGGGCATAGCAATCAGCCCCAGCATTTT. Protein: CASSPGGHSNQPQHF.